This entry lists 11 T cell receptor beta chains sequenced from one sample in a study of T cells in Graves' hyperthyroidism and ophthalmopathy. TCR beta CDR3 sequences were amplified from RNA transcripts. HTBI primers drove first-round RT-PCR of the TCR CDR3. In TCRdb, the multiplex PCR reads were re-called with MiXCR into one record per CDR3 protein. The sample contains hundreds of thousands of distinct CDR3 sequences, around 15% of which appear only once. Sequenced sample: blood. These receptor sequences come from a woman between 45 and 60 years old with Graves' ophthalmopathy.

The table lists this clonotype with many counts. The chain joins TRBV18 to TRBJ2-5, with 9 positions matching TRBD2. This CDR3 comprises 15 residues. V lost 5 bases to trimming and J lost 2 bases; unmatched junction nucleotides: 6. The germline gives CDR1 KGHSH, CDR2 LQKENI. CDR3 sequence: CASSTLAGHQETQYF. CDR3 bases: TGTGCCAGCTCAACTCTAGCGGGGCATCAAGAGACCCAGTACTTC.

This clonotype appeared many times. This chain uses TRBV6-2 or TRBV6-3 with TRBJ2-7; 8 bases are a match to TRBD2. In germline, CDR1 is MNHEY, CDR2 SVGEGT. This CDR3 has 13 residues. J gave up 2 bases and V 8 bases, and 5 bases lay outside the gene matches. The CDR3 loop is CASQRERTYEQYF. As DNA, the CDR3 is TGTGCCAGCCAGCGGGAGCGCACCTACGAGCAGTACTTC.

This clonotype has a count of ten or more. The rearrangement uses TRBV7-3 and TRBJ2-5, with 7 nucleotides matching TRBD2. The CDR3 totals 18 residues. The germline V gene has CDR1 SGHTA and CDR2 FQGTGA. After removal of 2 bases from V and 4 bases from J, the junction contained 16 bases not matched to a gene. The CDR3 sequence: CASSLGAGALAGVETQYF. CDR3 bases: TGTGCCAGCAGCTTAGGGGCCGGTGCGTTAGCGGGTGTAGAGACCCAGTACTTC.

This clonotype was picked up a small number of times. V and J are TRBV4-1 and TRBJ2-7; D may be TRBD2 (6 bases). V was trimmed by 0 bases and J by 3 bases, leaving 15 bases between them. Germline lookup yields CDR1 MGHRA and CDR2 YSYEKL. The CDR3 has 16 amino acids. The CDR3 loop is CASSQEGGGTYYEQYF. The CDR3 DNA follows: TGCGCCAGCAGCCAAGAAGGTGGAGGGACCTACTACGAGCAGTACTTC.

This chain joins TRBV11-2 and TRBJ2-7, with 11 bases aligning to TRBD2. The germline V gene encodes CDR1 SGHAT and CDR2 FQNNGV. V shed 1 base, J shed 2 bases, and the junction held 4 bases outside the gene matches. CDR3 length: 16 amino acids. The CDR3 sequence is CASSLAFSGRAYEQYF. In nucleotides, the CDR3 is TGTGCCAGCAGCTTAGCTTTTAGCGGGAGGGCCTACGAGCAGTACTTC.

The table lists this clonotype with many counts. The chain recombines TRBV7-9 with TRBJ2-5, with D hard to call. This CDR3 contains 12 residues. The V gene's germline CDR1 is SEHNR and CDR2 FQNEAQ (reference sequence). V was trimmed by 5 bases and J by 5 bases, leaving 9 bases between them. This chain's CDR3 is CASSRFGETQYF. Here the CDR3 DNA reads TGTGCCAGCAGCCGTTTTGGGGAGACCCAGTACTTC.

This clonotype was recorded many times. This CDR3 reads CASSLVGTSDSYEQYF. The DNA for the CDR3 is TGTGCCAGCAGTTTAGTTGGGACTAGCGACTCCTACGAGCAGTACTTC. The chain has TRBV28 and TRBJ2-7; 10 positions agree with TRBD2. The CDR3 length is 16 residues. The trim removed 2 bases at V and 0 bases at J, leaving 4 bases unmatched. Germline-derived CDR1 and CDR2 are MDHEN and SYDVKM.

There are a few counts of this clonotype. The CDR3 is CAISESLGLAGAGDTQYF. CDR3 nucleotide sequence: TGTGCCATCAGTGAGTCTCTAGGACTAGCGGGAGCGGGAGATACGCAGTATTTT. V is TRBV10-3 and J is TRBJ2-3; 13 bases align to TRBD2. The CDR3 is made up of 18 amino acids. The trim removed 0 bases at V and 5 bases at J, leaving 8 bases unmatched. CDR1 and CDR2 (germline): ENHRY, SYGVKD.

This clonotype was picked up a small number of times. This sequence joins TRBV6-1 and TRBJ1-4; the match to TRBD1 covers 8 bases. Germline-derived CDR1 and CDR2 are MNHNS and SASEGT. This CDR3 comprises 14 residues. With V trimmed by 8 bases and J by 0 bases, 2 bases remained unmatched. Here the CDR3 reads CASGDRTTNEKLFF. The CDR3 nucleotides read TGTGCCAGCGGGGACAGGACAACTAATGAAAAACTGTTTTTT.

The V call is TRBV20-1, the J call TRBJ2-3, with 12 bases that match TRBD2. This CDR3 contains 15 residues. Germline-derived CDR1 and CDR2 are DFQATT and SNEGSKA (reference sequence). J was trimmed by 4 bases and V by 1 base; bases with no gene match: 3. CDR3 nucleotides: TGCAGTGCTAGAGGCCTAGCGGGGGGGGCAGATACGCAGTATTTT. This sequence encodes CSARGLAGGADTQYF.

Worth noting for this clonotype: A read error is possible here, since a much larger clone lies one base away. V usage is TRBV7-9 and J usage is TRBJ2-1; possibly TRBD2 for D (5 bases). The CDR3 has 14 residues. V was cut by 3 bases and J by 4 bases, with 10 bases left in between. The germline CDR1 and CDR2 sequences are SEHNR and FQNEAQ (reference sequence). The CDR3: CASSFPSRYNEQFF. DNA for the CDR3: TGTGCCAGCAGCTTCCCTAGCAGATACAATGAGCAGTTCTTC.